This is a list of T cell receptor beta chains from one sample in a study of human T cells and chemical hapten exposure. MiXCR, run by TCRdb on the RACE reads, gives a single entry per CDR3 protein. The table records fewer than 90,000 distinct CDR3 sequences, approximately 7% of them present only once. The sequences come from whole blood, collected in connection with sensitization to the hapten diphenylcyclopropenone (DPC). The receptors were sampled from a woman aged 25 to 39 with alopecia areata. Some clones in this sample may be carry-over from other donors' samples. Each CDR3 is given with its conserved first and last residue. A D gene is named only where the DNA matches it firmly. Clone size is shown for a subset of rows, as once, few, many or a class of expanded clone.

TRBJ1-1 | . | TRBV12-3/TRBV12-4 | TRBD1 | TGTGCCAGCACTTTTAGGGGACAGGCGTTCATGAACACTGAAGCTTTCTTT | CASTFRGQAFMNTEAFF
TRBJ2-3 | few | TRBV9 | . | TGTGCCAGCAGCGAATACAGGGGCACAGATACGCAGTATTTT | CASSEYRGTDTQYF
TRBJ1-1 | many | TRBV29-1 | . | TGCAGCCTTATCGTTGGAACTGAAGCTTTCTTT | CSLIVGTEAFF
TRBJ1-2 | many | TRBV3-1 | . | TGTGCCAGCAGCCAAGTACTAACGACTCGCTGGGGCTACACCTTC | CASSQVLTTRWGYTF
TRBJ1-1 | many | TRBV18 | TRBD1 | TGTGCCAGCTCACCAAAGGACAGGGGGACCGCTGAAGCTTTCTTT | CASSPKDRGTAEAFF
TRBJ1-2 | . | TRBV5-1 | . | TGCGCCAGCAGGGAGGAGTGGTATCCTTATGGCTACACCTTC | CASREEWYPYGYTF
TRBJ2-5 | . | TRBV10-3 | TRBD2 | TGTGCCATCAGTTATAGCGGGGGGATTATCCAAGAGACCCAGTACTTC | CAISYSGGIIQETQYF
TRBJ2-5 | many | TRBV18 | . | TGTGCCAGCTCACCACGACAGCCCGAGACCCAGTACTTC | CASSPRQPETQYF
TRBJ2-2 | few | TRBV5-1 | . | TGCGCCAGCAGTCCTATCAGGGTCGCGAACACCGGGGAGCTGTTTTTT | CASSPIRVANTGELFF
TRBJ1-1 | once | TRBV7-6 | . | TGTGCCAGCAGCTCCACCCCCCAGGGGCTGAACACTGAAGCTTTCTTT | CASSSTPQGLNTEAFF
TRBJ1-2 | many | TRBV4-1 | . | TGCGCCAGCAGCCTGGGAGAGTCCCAGTATGGCTACACCTTC | CASSLGESQYGYTF
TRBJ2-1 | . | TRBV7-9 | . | TGTGCCAGCAGCTTAGATCTTTACAATGAGCAGTTCTTC | CASSLDLYNEQFF
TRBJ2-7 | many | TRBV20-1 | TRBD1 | TGCAGTGCTAGAGATCAGGGGACAGGGACCTACGAGCAGTACTTC | CSARDQGTGTYEQYF
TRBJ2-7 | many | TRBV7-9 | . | TGTGCCAGCAGCTCCGCCGGGCCCCGAGAGGAGCAGTACTTC | CASSSAGPREEQYF
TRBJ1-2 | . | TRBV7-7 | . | TGTGCCAGCAGCTTAATTCGACAGGCGACTCACTATGGCTACACCTTC | CASSLIRQATHYGYTF
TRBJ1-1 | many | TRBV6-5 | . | TGTGCCAGCAGTCCTTCCCGGGGCAGGAGTCGAGCTGAAGCTTTCTTT | CASSPSRGRSRAEAFF
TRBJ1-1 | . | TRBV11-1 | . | TGTGCCAGCAGCATCACCTATTCGGGCACTGAAGCTTTCTTT | CASSITYSGTEAFF
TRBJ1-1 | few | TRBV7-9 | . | TGTGCCAGCAGCTCAGCCGACTTTACGAACACTGAAGCTTTCTTT | CASSSADFTNTEAFF
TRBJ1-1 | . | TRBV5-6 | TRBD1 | TGTGCCAGCAGCTGGACAGGGGCGAAGAACACTGAAGCTTTCTTT | CASSWTGAKNTEAFF
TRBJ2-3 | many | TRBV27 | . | TGTGCCAGCAGACGGGAAGGACGGGGGGCGTCAGATACGCAGTATTTT | CASRREGRGASDTQYF
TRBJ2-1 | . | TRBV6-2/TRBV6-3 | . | TGTGCCAGCACCAAGACTCCTCCTTTATGGAATGAGCAGTTCTTC | CASTKTPPLWNEQFF
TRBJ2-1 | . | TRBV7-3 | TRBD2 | TGTGCCAGCAGCCTCCCCTTAGCGGGCTTAGTCTCGAGGCAGTTCTTC | CASSLPLAGLVSRQFF
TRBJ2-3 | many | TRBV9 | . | TGTGCCAGCAGCGTAGGGGCCAGGGGCACAGATACGCAGTATTTT | CASSVGARGTDTQYF
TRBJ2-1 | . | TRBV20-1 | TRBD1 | TGCAGTGCTAGCGACAGGGTAACCTACAATGAGCAGTTCTTC | CSASDRVTYNEQFF
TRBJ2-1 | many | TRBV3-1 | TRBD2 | TGTGCCAGCAGCCAAAATCTAGCGGCCCCTAGCCTGTTCTTC | CASSQNLAAPSLFF
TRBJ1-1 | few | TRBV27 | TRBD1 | TGTGCCAGCAGTACACGGACAGGGGAGAACACTGAAGCTTTCTTT | CASSTRTGENTEAFF
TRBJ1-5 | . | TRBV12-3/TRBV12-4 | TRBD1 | TGTGCCAGCAGTTTAGATACAGGGGGCAGCCAGCCCCAGCATTTT | CASSLDTGGSQPQHF
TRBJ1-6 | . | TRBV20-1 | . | TGCAGTGCCCTCCCCACGACAGGCGCGAATTCACCCCTCCACTTT | CSALPTTGANSPLHF
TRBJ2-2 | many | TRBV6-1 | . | TGTGCCAGCAACGGGGGGCCACGGGCCGGGGAGCTGTTTTTT | CASNGGPRAGELFF
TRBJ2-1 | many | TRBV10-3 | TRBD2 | TGTGCCATCAGTGGGGGGACTAGCGGGGGGCTCTCTGATGAGCAGTTCTTC | CAISGGTSGGLSDEQFF
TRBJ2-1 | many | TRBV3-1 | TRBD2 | TGTGCCAGCAGCCAACAAAGCGGGAACTACAATGAGCAGTTCTTC | CASSQQSGNYNEQFF
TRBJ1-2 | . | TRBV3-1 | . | TGTGCCAGCAGCCAATATGACCGGTACTATGGCTACACCTTC | CASSQYDRYYGYTF